These 31 T cell receptor beta chains came from one sample sequenced in a study of PD-1 blockade in classical Hodgkin lymphoma. In every patient, relapse followed autologous stem cell transplantation, while exposure to brentuximab vedotin differed. Assay: immunoSEQ multiplex PCR; the TCRdb copy retains only in-frame clones and omits some. The sample comprises 40,000 or so clones, 87% of which are singletons, and roughly 9% rests with the top ten. Here the sequenced sample was peripheral blood mononuclear cells (PBMCs), taken at baseline. Receptors were obtained from a human donor with classical Hodgkin lymphoma.

This clone appeared a few times. This sequence joins TRBV27 and TRBJ1-2; D is undetermined. This CDR3 is 14 amino acids long. The V gene lost 5 bases and the J gene lost 4 bases, with 14 bases spanning the gap. Germline V lookup: CDR1 MNHEY, CDR2 SMNVEV (reference sequence). The CDR3 is CASSTNSRTYGYTF. DNA for the CDR3: TGTGCCAGCAGTACAAACTCCAGGACCTATGGCTACACCTTC.

The chain joins TRBV9 to TRBJ1-1; D ambiguous. The length of the CDR3 is 14 residues. V lost 1 base and J lost 3, with 10 bases in between. Germline V gene sequence: CDR1 SGDLS, CDR2 YYNGEE. This chain's CDR3 is CASSVSSIDTEAFF. The CDR3 DNA reads as TGTGCCAGCAGCGTATCCTCGATTGACACTGAAGCTTTCTTT.

The V call is TRBV10-3, the J call TRBJ1-6, with 9 nucleotides matching TRBD1. This CDR3 is built from 20 residues. Germline V gives CDR1 ENHRY, CDR2 SYGVKD. Unmatched junction bases numbered 12, after V lost 3 bases and J lost 0 bases. CDR3 DNA: TGTGCCATCAGTGACAGGCACGGGACAGGGTCCAGCTCCTATAATTCACCCCTCCACTTT. Residues: CAISDRHGTGSSSYNSPLHF.

The chain is built from TRBV10-3 and TRBJ1-1; 7 bases map to TRBD1. Germline CDR1 ENHRY, CDR2 SYGVKD. V lost 9 bases and J lost 1; bases outside the gene matches: 5. The CDR3 is 13 residues long. The CDR3 here is CAMKGTENTEAFF. CDR3 DNA: TGTGCCATGAAGGGGACAGAGAACACTGAAGCTTTCTTT.

CDR3 in amino acids: CASSLAGGVYEQYF. CDR3 nucleotides: TGTGCCAGCAGTCTAGCGGGAGGGGTCTACGAGCAGTACTTC. The V gene is TRBV6-6, the J gene TRBJ2-7; 12 bases map to TRBD2. Germline V gene sequence: CDR1 MNHNY, CDR2 SVGAGI (reference sequence). This CDR3 is built from 14 residues. The V gene end was trimmed by 5 bases and the J gene end by 3 bases; junction bases not matched to a gene: 2.

The V call is TRBV27, the J call TRBJ1-2; TRBD1 agrees at 9 bases. V lost 5 bases and J lost 4; bases outside the gene matches: 8. This CDR3 contains 15 residues. Germline loops: CDR1 MNHEY, CDR2 SMNVEV (reference sequence). CDR3: CASSVTRDRAYGYTF. DNA of the CDR3: TGTGCCAGCAGTGTGACCCGGGACAGGGCCTATGGCTACACCTTC.

This clone has a single count. This chain uses TRBV15 with TRBJ2-7; D is perhaps TRBD1 or TRBD2 (5 bases each). There are 14 residues in the CDR3. V dropped 6 bases and J dropped 1 base, with 13 bases sitting between them. Germline V gives CDR1 LNHNV, CDR2 YYDKDF (reference sequence). DNA of the CDR3: TGTGCCACCAGAGCCGGGACCAGTTCCTACGAGCAGTACTTC. Protein sequence: CATRAGTSSYEQYF.

This clone was recorded a few times. The chain employs TRBV7-6 and TRBJ1-1; D is ambiguous. The CDR3 spans 11 residues. Trimming removed 1 base at V and 7 bases at J, with 4 bases between. Per the germline V gene, CDR1 is SGHVS and CDR2 is FNYEAQ. The CDR3 sequence is CASSLGSEAFF. The CDR3 DNA reads TGTGCCAGCAGCTTAGGGAGTGAAGCTTTCTTT.

This chain connects TRBV18 to TRBJ1-3; D may be TRBD1 (5 bases). The CDR3 loop spans 16 amino acids. V was trimmed by 3 bases and J by 3 bases, leaving 15 bases between them. CDR1 is KGHSH and CDR2 is LQKENI in the germline V gene. The CDR3 DNA reads TGTGCCAGCTCACCTTCCGACAGATCCTTTGGAAACACCATATATTTT. Amino acids: CASSPSDRSFGNTIYF.

V gene TRBV2 combines with J gene TRBJ1-1, with a possible D match to TRBD1 (6 bases). This CDR3 is 13 amino acids long. Germline V gene data show CDR1 as SNHLY and CDR2 as FYNNEI. The germline V and J ends were trimmed by 4 bases and 6 bases, with 12 bases remaining between them. The CDR3 is CASSGERGAEAFF. As DNA, the CDR3 is TGTGCCAGCAGTGGGGAGAGGGGGGCTGAAGCTTTCTTT.

The gene calls are TRBV5-4 and TRBJ2-3; possible D gene TRBD1, 7 bases. This CDR3 region has 14 residues. Germline CDR1 SGHNT, CDR2 YYREEE (reference sequence). The V end was cut by 4 bases, the J end by 6 bases, with 15 bases between. DNA of the CDR3: TGTGCCAGCAGCCTGATGACAGGGAGGGATACGCAGTATTTT. Translation: CASSLMTGRDTQYF.

The chain is built from TRBV6-1 and TRBJ2-7; 14 bases line up with TRBD2. The V segment lost 0 bases and the J segment 6 bases; nucleotides outside the gene matches: 13. The V gene's germline CDR1 is MNHNS and CDR2 SASEGT. The CDR3 runs 19 residues. The CDR3, as DNA: TGTGCCAGCAGTGAAGCGAAACCTGGACTAGCGGGAGGATGGGGCGAGCAGTACTTC. Its protein product is CASSEAKPGLAGGWGEQYF.

This clone came up a few times. The chain joins TRBV2 to TRBJ1-6; no definite D call. V was shortened by 6 bases and J by 7 bases, with 7 bases between the two germline ends. This CDR3 is 12 amino acids long. Germline V gene sequence: CDR1 SNHLY, CDR2 FYNNEI. The CDR3 DNA is TGTGCCAGCAGACGGCGAAATTCACCCCTCCACTTT. This gives the protein CASRRRNSPLHF.

By sample fraction, this clone is medium-sized. This chain links TRBV19 with TRBJ1-6, with a possible D match to TRBD1 (6 bases). Trimming cost V 5 bases and J 7 bases, with 15 bases left between them. The CDR3 loop spans 15 amino acids. From germline, CDR1 is LNHDA and CDR2 SQIVND (reference sequence). The CDR3 spells CASSHRGASNSPLHF. The CDR3 bases are TGTGCCAGTAGTCACCGGGGGGCTTCGAATTCACCCCTCCACTTT.

The rearrangement uses TRBV18 and TRBJ2-7; tentatively, D is TRBD1 (6 bases). This CDR3 comprises 13 residues. V was shortened by 0 bases and J by 4 bases, with 7 bases between the two germline ends. Germline CDR1 reads KGHSH; CDR2 reads LQKENI. CDR3 residues: CASSPPDSYEQYF. CDR3 nucleotide sequence: TGTGCCAGCTCACCACCGGACAGTTACGAGCAGTACTTC.

V is TRBV7-9 and J is TRBJ2-2; 8 bases map to TRBD2. V was clipped by 0 bases and J by 3 bases; unmatched bases: 3. The CDR3 totals 16 residues. Germline CDR1 SEHNR, CDR2 FQNEAQ (reference sequence). The CDR3 here is CASSLAAGAYTGELFF. In DNA, the CDR3 is TGTGCCAGCAGCTTAGCAGCGGGGGCCTACACCGGGGAGCTGTTTTTT.

The V call is TRBV7-2, the J call TRBJ2-5; TRBD2 matches at 12 bases. Germline trimming cut 4 bases from V and 5 bases from J; bases unmatched to any gene: 14. Germline CDR1 is SGHTA and CDR2 is FQGNSA. The length of the CDR3 is 18 residues. The CDR3 bases are TGTGCCAGCAGCTACTTCCTCTGGACTAGCGGGATGTTGGAGACCCAGTACTTC. This encodes CASSYFLWTSGMLETQYF.

This chain links TRBV27 with TRBJ1-6; TRBD1 matches at 11 bases. Germline V gene lookup returns CDR1 MNHEY and CDR2 SMNVEV (reference sequence). The CDR3 is 19 amino acids. V lost 2 bases, J lost 10 bases, and 16 bases stayed unmatched. CDR3 sequence (DNA): TGTGCCAGCAGTTTAGGCCCCCCCCGGGACAGGGGGAGAAGGTCACCCCTCCACTTT. It encodes CASSLGPPRDRGRRSPLHF.

The gene calls are TRBV7-7 and TRBJ2-7, with 8 bases identical to TRBD1. Germline CDR1 SSHAT, CDR2 FNYEAQ (reference sequence). This CDR3 is 15 amino acids long. The V and J ends lost 4 bases and 0 bases, in that order; junction bases with no gene match: 5. The CDR3 bases are TGTGCCAGCAGCTCCGGGACAGGTGTCTCCTACGAGCAGTACTTC. Translated, it gives CASSSGTGVSYEQYF.

The chain has TRBV6-1 and TRBJ1-5; D ambiguous. The CDR3 covers 15 residues. Germline CDR1 MNHNS, CDR2 SASEGT. V lost 2 bases and J 5 bases, leaving 13 bases between the germline ends. CDR3 DNA: TGTGCCAGCAGTGAAAGGGTCGCGGTCGATCAGCCCCAGCATTTT. This codes for CASSERVAVDQPQHF.

This chain links TRBV6-5 with TRBJ2-5; 10 bases map to TRBD1. V shed 11 bases, J shed 5 bases, and the junction held 5 bases outside the gene matches. Germline V lookup: CDR1 MNHEY, CDR2 SVGAGI. The CDR3 loop spans 12 amino acids. The CDR3 protein is CASAGQGETQYF. In DNA form, the CDR3 reads TGTGCCTCCGCGGGACAGGGGGAGACCCAGTACTTC.

This rearrangement joins TRBV2 to TRBJ1-1; tentatively, D is TRBD1 (6 bases). V lost 5 bases and J 1 base, leaving 8 bases between the germline ends. Germline CDR1 and CDR2: SNHLY and FYNNEI. The CDR3 spans 13 residues. The CDR3 nucleotides read TGTGCCAGCAGTAAGGGACAGAACACTGAAGCTTTCTTT. Encoded protein: CASSKGQNTEAFF.

This sequence joins TRBV15 and TRBJ2-5; TRBD1 or TRBD2 may be the D gene (5 bases each). In germline, CDR1 is LNHNV, CDR2 YYDKDF (reference sequence). The CDR3 runs 16 residues. V was trimmed by 2 bases and J by 5 bases, leaving 18 bases between them. CDR3 sequence (DNA): TGTGCCACCAGCAGATTGGGGGTAGGGTACGTGGAGACCCAGTACTTC. Its translation is CATSRLGVGYVETQYF.

As DNA, the CDR3 is TGCAGCGTTGAAGATCCGAGTGTGAGGGCGGGACAGGGGGACTCCTACGAGCAGTACTTC. Translating it yields CSVEDPSVRAGQGDSYEQYF. The rearrangement joins TRBV29-1 to TRBJ2-7, with TRBD1 matching over 11 bases. CDR1 is SQVTM, CDR2 ANQGSEA, per germline. Trimming cost V 0 bases and J 0 bases; bases outside gene matches: 16. The CDR3 has 20 residues.

The V call is TRBV5-4, the J call TRBJ2-7, with D tentatively TRBD1 (6 bases). Trimming took 5 bases from V and 4 from J, leaving 13 bases between them. The CDR3 runs 13 residues. In germline, CDR1 is SGHNT, CDR2 YYREEE (reference sequence). The CDR3 loop reads CASRPRDTYEQYF. The CDR3 DNA follows: TGTGCCAGCAGACCCCGGGACACTTACGAGCAGTACTTC.

The DNA of the CDR3 is TGTGCCAGCTCACCCTGGACAGGGACGAACACTGAAGCTTTCTTT. Encoded protein: CASSPWTGTNTEAFF. V is TRBV18 and J is TRBJ1-1, with 8 bases identical to TRBD1. CDR3 length: 15 amino acids. CDR1 KGHSH and CDR2 LQKENI come from the germline V gene. J lost 1 base, V lost 3 bases, and 4 bases had no gene match. The variable domain in full, completed from reference TRBV18 and TRBJ1-1, reads NAGVMQNPRHLVRRRGQEARLRCSPMKGHSHVYWYRQLPEEGLKFMVYLQKENIIDESGMPKERFSAEFPKEGPSILRIQQVVRGDSAAYFCASSPWTGTNTEAFFGQGTRLTVV.

This chain uses TRBV28 with TRBJ1-2, with TRBD1 identical over 11 bases. Germline CDR1 reads MDHEN; CDR2 reads SYDVKM. J gave up 7 bases and V 6 bases, and 16 bases lay outside the gene matches. This CDR3 is 17 amino acids long. CDR3 nucleotide sequence: TGTGCCAGCAGACCTCAACTGGGAGGACAGGGGGCTGCTGGCTACACCTTC. This translates into CASRPQLGGQGAAGYTF.

The chain carries TRBV6-5 and TRBJ1-2; D is ambiguous. CDR3 length: 11 residues. The V gene lost 6 bases and the J gene lost 6 bases, with 8 bases spanning the gap. Germline V gene data show CDR1 as MNHEY and CDR2 as SVGAGI. The CDR3 reads CASRGLDGYTF. CDR3 coding DNA: TGTGCCAGCAGAGGACTAGATGGCTACACCTTC.

This sequence joins TRBV27 and TRBJ2-7; D is unclear. Germline V gives CDR1 MNHEY, CDR2 SMNVEV (reference sequence). The CDR3 runs 16 residues. Trimming pared 6 bases from V and 0 bases from J, leaving 18 bases between. The CDR3 loop reads CASSPNPLTASYEQYF. In DNA, the CDR3 is TGTGCCAGCAGCCCTAACCCTTTAACAGCCTCCTACGAGCAGTACTTC.

The gene calls are TRBV19 and TRBJ1-3; TRBD1 might be the D (6 bases). V was pared by 3 bases and J by 1 base, with 10 bases between. This CDR3 is 15 amino acids long. The V gene's germline CDR1 is LNHDA and CDR2 SQIVND (reference sequence). The CDR3 DNA is TGTGCCAGTAGTATGGGGACAACGTCTGGAAACACCATATATTTT. This encodes CASSMGTTSGNTIYF. Using reference TRBV19 and TRBJ1-3 for the parts outside the CDR3, the full variable domain is DGGITQSPKYLFRKEGQNVTLSCEQNLNHDAMYWYRQDPGQGLRLIYYSQIVNDFQKGDIAEGYSVSREKKESFPLTVTSAQKNPTAFYLCASSMGTTSGNTIYFGEGSWLTVV.

The rearrangement joins TRBV7-3 to TRBJ2-1; 12 bases match TRBD2. This CDR3 is 16 amino acids long. Germline CDR1 is SGHTA and CDR2 is FQGTGA. With 2 bases clipped from V and 4 bases from J, the junction kept 3 bases outside the gene matches. DNA of the CDR3: TGTGCCAGCAGCTTACTAGCGGGAGGGCTGTACAATGAGCAGTTCTTC. The encoded protein is CASSLLAGGLYNEQFF.